What follows are 23 T cell receptor beta chains derived from one specimen sequenced in a study of CD4 T cells in relation to SARS-CoV-2 and coronaviruses. Unexposed donor CD4+ T cells date from about 2011-2018, before the COVID-19 pandemic. CD4+ T cells were isolated from the cells after more than 8 days of culture. Method: immunoSEQ multiplex PCR; TCRdb's copy keeps in-frame clones and lacks some. This sample carries 9,500 to 15,000 clones, almost 80% of them seen once, and the ten largest clones take over 10%. Their antigens are not known. What was sequenced was CD4+ T cells from PBMCs, cultured in vitro. These receptors were taken from a human donor in good health.

The V and J genes are TRBV18 and TRBJ1-1; D is ambiguous. Trimming pared 3 bases from V and 3 bases from J, leaving 8 bases between. Per the germline V gene, CDR1 is KGHSH and CDR2 is LQKENI. There are 13 residues in the CDR3. CDR3 nucleotides: TGTGCCAGCTCACCTAGCGCGGACACTGAAGCTTTCTTT. Its translation is CASSPSADTEAFF.

This chain joins TRBV5-8 and TRBJ2-4; D may be TRBD2 (5 bases). There are 15 residues in the CDR3. Germline V gives CDR1 SGHTS, CDR2 YDEGEE. V was pared by 2 bases and J by 5 bases, with 14 bases between. This CDR3 reads CASSLTPRGENIQYF. CDR3 DNA: TGTGCCAGCAGCTTAACTCCCCGGGGTGAAAACATTCAGTACTTC.

The chain carries TRBV4-2 and TRBJ2-7; TRBD2 matches 7 bases. The germline V gene has CDR1 LGHNA and CDR2 YNFKEQ. The V gene end was trimmed by 0 bases and the J gene end by 0 bases; junction bases not matched to a gene: 5. This CDR3 has 16 amino acids. The CDR3 nucleotides are TGTGCCAGCAGCCAAGACGGAGCGGGAAACTCCTACGAGCAGTACTTC. It translates to CASSQDGAGNSYEQYF.

CDR3 in amino acids: CASSLTEHILQETQYF. The CDR3 coding sequence is TGTGCCAGCTCACTTACCGAGCATATACTGCAAGAGACCCAGTACTTC. The chain combines TRBV18 with TRBJ2-5, with D hard to call. Germline CDR1 and CDR2: KGHSH and LQKENI. This CDR3 region has 16 residues. V gave up 4 bases and J gave up 2 bases, with 17 bases separating them.

The chain links TRBV2 to TRBJ1-1; D is ambiguous. The CDR3 totals 14 residues. Trimming stripped 2 bases from V and 0 bases from J, with 7 bases between. The germline V gene has CDR1 SNHLY and CDR2 FYNNEI. The CDR3 nucleotides are TGTGCCAGCAGTGAAATGGGTATGAACACTGAAGCTTTCTTT. Protein product: CASSEMGMNTEAFF.

In DNA, the CDR3 is TGTGCCAGCAGTTTCACCGGGACAGGGGGCACTGAAGCTTTCTTT. Its protein product is CASSFTGTGGTEAFF. The rearrangement uses TRBV27 and TRBJ1-1; 11 nucleotides match TRBD1. Per the germline V gene, CDR1 is MNHEY and CDR2 is SMNVEV (reference sequence). This CDR3 has 15 amino acids. J gave up 4 bases and V 3 bases, and 4 bases lay outside the gene matches.

The rearrangement uses TRBV10-3 and TRBJ1-2; D remains unclear. The CDR3 has 13 residues. V lost 2 bases and J lost 0, with 4 bases in between. Germline CDR1 is ENHRY and CDR2 is SYGVKD. In DNA, the CDR3 is TGTGCCATCAGTGAGACGGCTAACTATGGCTACACCTTC. This gives the protein CAISETANYGYTF.

The V gene is TRBV9, the J gene TRBJ2-1; D not resolved. This CDR3 is built from 16 residues. V shed 0 bases and J shed 5 bases, with 15 bases lying between them. Germline CDR1 SGDLS, CDR2 YYNGEE. The chain's CDR3 is CASSVVGIHWDNEQFF. For the CDR3, the DNA is TGTGCCAGCAGCGTAGTGGGAATCCACTGGGACAATGAGCAGTTCTTC.

The chain recombines TRBV10-3 with TRBJ2-7, with a tentative D call TRBD1 (5 bases). Per germline, CDR1 ENHRY and CDR2 SYGVKD. V shed 4 bases and J shed 2 bases, with 12 bases lying between them. The CDR3 is 14 residues long. Here the CDR3 reads CAISGRGRAYEQYF. Written as DNA, the CDR3 is TGTGCCATCAGTGGAAGGGGCAGAGCCTACGAGCAGTACTTC.

The gene calls are TRBV6-6 and TRBJ2-3; D might be TRBD2 (6 bases). The CDR3 covers 14 residues. Germline V gene sequence: CDR1 MNHNY, CDR2 SVGAGI (reference sequence). Trimming shortened V by 6 bases and J by 0 bases, and 10 bases separated the two germline ends. The CDR3 loop is CASRGLASTDTQYF. The CDR3, as DNA: TGTGCCAGCAGGGGCCTAGCGAGCACAGATACGCAGTATTTT.

J is TRBJ2-2 and V is TRBV7-2, with 7 bases lining up with TRBD2. The CDR3 totals 16 residues. V lost 1 base, J lost 1 base, and 3 bases stayed unmatched. Germline V CDR1 and CDR2: SGHTA, FQGNSA. CDR3 loop: CASSLEVAGNTGELFF. In DNA, the CDR3 is TGTGCCAGCAGCTTAGAGGTAGCGGGGAACACCGGGGAGCTGTTTTTT.

The chain links TRBV12-3 or TRBV12-4 to TRBJ1-4; D is unclear. The CDR3 length is 11 residues. V gave up 0 bases and J gave up 7 bases, with 0 bases separating them. DNA of the CDR3: TGTGCCAGCAGTTTAGCTGAAAAACTGTTTTTT. Translating gives CASSLAEKLFF.

The CDR3 loop is CASSQGRGTRALNTGELFF. In DNA, the CDR3 is TGCGCCAGCAGCCAAGGTCGTGGGACTAGGGCTCTGAACACCGGGGAGCTGTTTTTT. The chain has TRBV4-1 and TRBJ2-2; TRBD2 matches at 8 bases. After removal of 1 base from V and 1 base from J, the junction contained 11 bases not matched to a gene. CDR3 length: 19 amino acids. Germline lookup yields CDR1 MGHRA and CDR2 YSYEKL.

The V and J genes are TRBV29-1 and TRBJ2-1, with a tentative D call TRBD2 (6 bases). The CDR3 has 17 amino acids. CDR1 is SQVTM and CDR2 is ANQGSEA in the germline V gene. V was shortened by 1 base and J by 0 bases, with 16 bases between the two germline ends. This CDR3 is CSVEGAGTFYSYNEQFF. CDR3 coding DNA: TGCAGCGTTGAAGGGGCCGGGACTTTTTACTCCTACAATGAGCAGTTCTTC.

The CDR3: CAWSVGLAGYEQYF. CDR3 bases: TGTGCCTGGAGTGTAGGACTAGCGGGGTACGAGCAGTACTTC. V gene TRBV30 combines with J gene TRBJ2-7; 12 bases are a match to TRBD2. Trimming took 0 bases from V and 4 from J; bases not matched to a gene: 1. The germline V gene encodes CDR1 GTSNPN and CDR2 SVGIG (reference sequence). This CDR3 is built from 14 residues.

The V gene is TRBV7-9, the J gene TRBJ1-1; D is undetermined. CDR3 size: 13 residues. V was trimmed by 1 base and J by 2 bases, leaving 5 bases between them. Germline lookup yields CDR1 SEHNR and CDR2 FQNEAQ (reference sequence). The CDR3 region is CASSLVENTEAFF. CDR3 nucleotide sequence: TGTGCCAGCAGCTTAGTAGAAAACACTGAAGCTTTCTTT.

This clone showed up just once. J is TRBJ1-6 and V is TRBV18; tentatively, D is TRBD1 (6 bases). This CDR3 has 15 amino acids. CDR1 is KGHSH, CDR2 LQKENI, per germline. V was shortened by 3 bases and J by 5 bases, with 11 bases between the two germline ends. This CDR3 is CASSPVGTNNSPLHF. CDR3 nucleotides: TGTGCCAGCTCACCCGTCGGGACAAATAATTCACCCCTCCACTTT.

V gene TRBV3-1 (or the pseudogene TRBV3-2) combines with J gene TRBJ2-5, with 7 bases lining up with TRBD2. CDR3 length equals 14 residues. Losses at the gene ends were 4 bases for V and 5 bases for J; bases not matched to a gene: 7. Germline V gene sequence: CDR1 LGHDT, CDR2 YNNKEL (reference sequence). The CDR3, as DNA: TGTGCCAGCAGCCCGACTAGCCTTGGGGAGACCCAGTACTTC. This translates into CASSPTSLGETQYF.

This clone has more than one count but fewer than ten. The chain is built from TRBV3-1 (or the pseudogene TRBV3-2) and TRBJ1-2, with D possibly TRBD1 on 6 matching bases. CDR1 is LGHDT, CDR2 YNNKEL, per germline (reference sequence). The CDR3 length is 15 residues. The V and J ends lost 0 bases and 3 bases respectively, with 11 bases between them. CDR3 nucleotide sequence: TGTGCCAGCAGCCAAGAGTATGCAGGGGACTATGGCTACACCTTC. Translating gives CASSQEYAGDYGYTF.

The rearrangement joins TRBV7-9 to TRBJ1-2; D is unresolved. CDR3 length equals 16 residues. V was shortened by 4 bases and J by 5 bases, with 20 bases between the two germline ends. Germline V gene data show CDR1 as SEHNR and CDR2 as FQNEAQ (reference sequence). The CDR3 reads CASSSPALLPAYGYTF. The CDR3 nucleotides are TGTGCCAGCAGCTCCCCGGCCCTCCTCCCCGCTTATGGCTACACCTTC.

The chain uses TRBV11-1 and TRBJ2-3; D not resolved. Trimming took 1 base from V and 0 from J, leaving 2 bases between them. Germline-derived CDR1 and CDR2 are SGHAT and FQDESV (reference sequence). The CDR3 contains 13 residues. CDR3 sequence: CASSLDSTDTQYF. The CDR3 DNA follows: TGTGCCAGCAGCTTAGATAGCACAGATACGCAGTATTTT.

This clone has only one observation. This chain uses TRBV5-4 with TRBJ1-1; no clear D gene. This CDR3 has 13 residues. V shed 1 base and J shed 1 base, with 5 bases lying between them. Germline lookup yields CDR1 SGHNT and CDR2 YYREEE (reference sequence). The CDR3 is CASSLWSNTEAFF. The CDR3 DNA sequence: TGTGCCAGCAGCTTGTGGTCGAACACTGAAGCTTTCTTT.

The chain uses TRBV6-5 and TRBJ2-1, with 11 bases fitting TRBD2. The germline V gene encodes CDR1 MNHEY and CDR2 SVGAGI. CDR3 length: 14 residues. With 6 bases clipped from V and 8 bases from J, the junction kept 6 bases outside the gene matches. This chain's CDR3 is CASRSSLAGDEQFF. CDR3 bases: TGTGCCAGCAGGAGTTCACTAGCGGGAGATGAGCAGTTCTTC.